These T cell receptor beta chains were read from a single sample in a study of molecular identifiers for immune sequencing clone quantification. TCRdb ran MiXCR on the PCR reads and lists one entry per CDR3 protein. The table lists hundreds of thousands of distinct CDR3 sequences, roughly 27% of them singletons. The source material was naive CD8+ T cells from blood, with Jurkat cell RNA spiked in. The receptors were gathered from a human donor in good health. Some libraries in this study had Jurkat cell RNA spiked in. Both conserved end residues are part of each CDR3. D genes are given only for firm matches. Size is omitted from some rows. Given values are once, few, many or a class for expanded clones.

d_call | j_call | clone_size | v_call | cdr3_nt | cdr3_aa
TRBD2 | TRBJ2-7 | many | TRBV4-3 | TGCGCCAGCAGCCAGGCACTAGCGGGAGGAAGGTACGAGCAGTACTTC | CASSQALAGGRYEQYF
NA | TRBJ2-7 | few | TRBV19 | TGTGCCAGTAGTTCCTCCCCCACAGGGTACGAGCAGTACTTC | CASSSSPTGYEQYF
NA | TRBJ1-4 | NA | TRBV27 | TGTGCCAGCAGTTTAAGACAGTTCAATGAAAAACTGTTTTTT | CASSLRQFNEKLFF
TRBD1 | TRBJ1-5 | many | TRBV5-1 | TGCGCCAGCAGCTCCAGCAAAGGGACAGGGGGCTGGAGCAATCAGCCCCAGCATTTT | CASSSSKGTGGWSNQPQHF
NA | TRBJ2-5 | many | TRBV20-1 | TGCAGTGCTAGAGATCTAACGGAAAACCAAGAGACCCAGTACTTC | CSARDLTENQETQYF
TRBD2 | TRBJ2-7 | few | TRBV19 | TGTGCCAGTAGTAATAGCGGGGGCCTCTACGAGCAGTACTTC | CASSNSGGLYEQYF
NA | TRBJ2-2 | NA | TRBV10-1 | TGCGCCAGCGGTGAAATCTTGGGGGGGGAGCTGTTTTTT | CASGEILGGELFF
NA | TRBJ1-1 | NA | TRBV5-8 | TGTGCCGGCCTAGAGGGGTTTATAGCTTTCTTT | CAGLEGFIAFF
NA | TRBJ2-5 | NA | TRBV4-1 | TGCGCCAGCAGCCAAGTATTGAGCGGAGAGGGGACCCAGTACTTC | CASSQVLSGEGTQYF
NA | TRBJ2-1 | NA | TRBV4-3 | TGCGCCAGCAGCCAAGATTGGGCCTTTTACAATGAGCAGTTCTTC | CASSQDWAFYNEQFF
NA | TRBJ1-5 | many | TRBV7-2 | TGTGCCAGCAGCTTAGAGGGGTGGGGGTCAGGGCAGCCCCAGCATTTT | CASSLEGWGSGQPQHF
NA | TRBJ2-3 | many | TRBV27 | TGTGCCAGCAGTTTAATCCCAGTAATAACGTTTAGCACAGATACGCAGTATTTT | CASSLIPVITFSTDTQYF
NA | TRBJ2-2 | many | TRBV6-2/TRBV6-3 | TGTGCCAGCAGCCCTTCCGGGACCGCGAACACCGGGGAGCTGTTTTTT | CASSPSGTANTGELFF
NA | TRBJ2-1 | many | TRBV7-9 | TGTGCCAGCAGCCCGAGGGACAACAATGAGCAGTTCTTC | CASSPRDNNEQFF
TRBD1 | TRBJ1-5 | few | TRBV11-2 | TGTGCCAGCAGCCGGACAGGCCTCTGGGAGCCCCAGCATTTT | CASSRTGLWEPQHF
TRBD2 | TRBJ2-5 | few | TRBV30 | TGTGCCTGGGGCGGACTAGCGGTAGAATGGACCCAGTACTTC | CAWGGLAVEWTQYF
NA | TRBJ1-5 | NA | TRBV5-1 | TGCGCCAGCAGGTGCGGGCAGATCGACAATCAGCCCCAGCATTTT | CASRCGQIDNQPQHF
NA | TRBJ2-2 | many | TRBV7-7 | TGTGCCAGCAGCTTCAGGGAGGCCGGGGAGCTGTTTTTT | CASSFREAGELFF
NA | TRBJ2-3 | few | TRBV20-1 | TGCAGTGCTAGACTAGAACTTGGGGACTTCGTATTAAGCACAGATACGCAGTATTTT | CSARLELGDFVLSTDTQYF
TRBD2 | TRBJ2-7 | NA | TRBV6-5 | TGTGCCAGCAGCAAACATACTAGCGCGCGCTACTACGAGCAGTACTTC | CASSKHTSARYYEQYF
NA | TRBJ1-3 | few | TRBV11-3 | TGTGCCAGCAGCTTAGTTACCGGACGGCACTCTGGAAACACCATATATTTT | CASSLVTGRHSGNTIYF
NA | TRBJ1-5 | many | TRBV2 | TGTGCCAGCAGACACGGATCAAGCAATCAGCCCCAGCATTTT | CASRHGSSNQPQHF
TRBD2 | TRBJ2-7 | few | TRBV7-9 | TGTGCCAGCAGAAAAGCGGGAGCACTCTACGAGCAGTACTTC | CASRKAGALYEQYF
NA | TRBJ2-7 | few | TRBV12-3/TRBV12-4 | TGTGCCAGCAGTTTATATCGGGGAACCGAGCAGTACTTC | CASSLYRGTEQYF
TRBD1 | TRBJ1-1 | NA | TRBV10-3 | TGTGCCATCAGTGAGAATTACCACGGGACAGGGGATATGAACACTGAAGCTTTCTTT | CAISENYHGTGDMNTEAFF
TRBD1 | TRBJ1-1 | many | TRBV10-2 | TGCGCCAGGTCACAGGGGGCATTTACTGAAGCTTTCTTT | CARSQGAFTEAFF
TRBD2 | TRBJ2-1 | few | TRBV11-2 | TGTGCCAGCAGCATTATACCGGGACTAGCGGAGACCTACAATGAGCAGTTCTTC | CASSIIPGLAETYNEQFF
NA | TRBJ1-3 | NA | TRBV30 | TGTGCCTGGAGAGACGACAGATCTTACGGAAACACCATATATTTT | CAWRDDRSYGNTIYF
NA | TRBJ2-3 | many | TRBV5-4 | TGTGCCAGCAGCGCGAGTTGGGATACGCAGTATTTT | CASSASWDTQYF
TRBD1 | TRBJ2-7 | NA | TRBV11-2 | TGTGCCAGCAGCTTTGGGACAGACAACGAGCAGTACTTC | CASSFGTDNEQYF
NA | TRBJ2-2 | NA | TRBV19 | TGTGCCAGTTCCGTGACTCAACATGGTGCCGGGGAGCTGTTTTTT | CASSVTQHGAGELFF
NA | TRBJ1-1 | few | TRBV20-1 | TGCACCCTCATCCAGGGAAACACTGAAGCTTTCTTT | CTLIQGNTEAFF
NA | TRBJ2-2 | few | TRBV12-3/TRBV12-4 | TGTGCCAGCAACACCGGGGAGGAGCTGTTTTTT | CASNTGEELFF
NA | TRBJ1-1 | many | TRBV12-3/TRBV12-4 | TGTGCCAGCAGTTTAAGTGGTCCGAAGGTGACTGAAGCTTTCTTT | CASSLSGPKVTEAFF
NA | TRBJ1-1 | once | TRBV28 | TGTGCCAGCAAAATGGACAGACCCGGGACTGAAGCTTTCTTT | CASKMDRPGTEAFF
NA | TRBJ1-5 | many | TRBV27 | TGTGCCAGCAGTTCCGGGGATCGGCAGCCCCAGCATTTT | CASSSGDRQPQHF
TRBD1 | TRBJ1-2 | few | TRBV27 | TGTGCCAGCGGACAGGTCTATGGCTACACCTTC | CASGQVYGYTF
TRBD1 | TRBJ1-1 | few | TRBV19 | TGTGCCAGTAGTCCCGGGACAGGGGATATCATGAACACTGAAGCTTTCTTT | CASSPGTGDIMNTEAFF
TRBD1 | TRBJ2-7 | few | TRBV6-2/TRBV6-3 | TGTGCCAGCGACAGGGGGGCTTACTACGAGCAGTACTTC | CASDRGAYYEQYF
TRBD2 | TRBJ2-3 | NA | TRBV11-2 | TGTGCCAGCAGCTTAGCTCCTCCGGGGACTAGCGGGGGAGCGCTAACAGATACGCAGTATTTT | CASSLAPPGTSGGALTDTQYF
NA | TRBJ2-7 | NA | TRBV5-4 | TGTGCCAGCAGTCGGGCTCCCTCCTACGAGCAGTACTTC | CASSRAPSYEQYF
NA | TRBJ2-7 | few | TRBV27 | TGTGCCAGCAGTTTAACGGGATCGGCTTTCTACGAGCAGTACTTC | CASSLTGSAFYEQYF
NA | TRBJ1-2 | many | TRBV12-3/TRBV12-4 | TGTGCCAGCAGTTCAGGGTCCGGCTACACCTTC | CASSSGSGYTF
NA | TRBJ2-5 | many | TRBV7-9 | TGTGCCAGCAGCACACCCGTATCTCCCCTCAAAGAGACCCAGTACTTC | CASSTPVSPLKETQYF
TRBD2 | TRBJ2-3 | many | TRBV7-2 | TGTGCCAGCAGCCCGGGGACTAGCGGGGAGTCCACAGATACGCAGTATTTT | CASSPGTSGESTDTQYF
NA | TRBJ1-1 | few | TRBV5-6 | TGTGCCAGCAGCCCGAGACACTACACTGAAGCTTTCTTT | CASSPRHYTEAFF
NA | TRBJ2-1 | many | TRBV2 | TGTGCCAGCAGTCCGGGGTATGAGCAGTTCTTC | CASSPGYEQFF
TRBD1 | TRBJ2-7 | many | TRBV28 | TGTGCCAGCAGTTTACTTTCGGACAGGGGGCTCGGGTACGAGCAGTACTTC | CASSLLSDRGLGYEQYF
TRBD1 | TRBJ1-1 | many | TRBV11-2 | TGTGCCAGCAGCTTTCACCAGGGGGATGGCACTGAAGCTTTCTTT | CASSFHQGDGTEAFF
TRBD2 | TRBJ2-7 | NA | TRBV29-1 | TGCAGCGCCAGTAGCGGGAGACTGTACGAGCTGTACTTC | CSASSGRLYELYF
NA | TRBJ2-7 | many | TRBV29-1 | TGCAGTCCACCCCGGGTCAGTTTCTACGAGCAGTACTTC | CSPPRVSFYEQYF
NA | TRBJ2-7 | many | TRBV4-1 | TGCGCCAGCAGCCAAGCCCGCGCAACCAACTACGAGCAGTACTTC | CASSQARATNYEQYF